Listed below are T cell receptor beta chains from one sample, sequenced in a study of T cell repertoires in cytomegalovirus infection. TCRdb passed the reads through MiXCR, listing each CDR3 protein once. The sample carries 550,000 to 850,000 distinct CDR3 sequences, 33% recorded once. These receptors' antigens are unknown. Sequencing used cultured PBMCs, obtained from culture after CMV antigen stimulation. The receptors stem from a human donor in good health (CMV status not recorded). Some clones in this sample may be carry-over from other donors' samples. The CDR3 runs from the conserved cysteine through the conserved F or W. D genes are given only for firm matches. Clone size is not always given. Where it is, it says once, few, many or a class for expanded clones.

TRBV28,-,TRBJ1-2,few,TGTGCCAGCAGTGTCGGGGAGGGCTACACCTTC,CASSVGEGYTF
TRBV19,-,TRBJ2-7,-,TGTGTCAGTAGTATCACCCCCCGATACGAGCAGTACTTC,CVSSITPRYEQYF
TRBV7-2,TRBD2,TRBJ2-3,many,TGTGCCAGCAGCTTATCCATGGCTAGCGGGAGTTATACGCAGTATTTT,CASSLSMASGSYTQYF
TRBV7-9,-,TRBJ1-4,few,TGTGCCAGCAGCACCTTTGATAAACTGTTTTTT,CASSTFDKLFF
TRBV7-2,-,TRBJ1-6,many,TGTGCCAGCAGCCGATCCCCGGACAGTTTTAGCTCCTATAATTCACCCCTCCACTTT,CASSRSPDSFSSYNSPLHF
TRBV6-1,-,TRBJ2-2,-,TGTGCCAGCAGTGAAGACCCGGACCCCACCTACACCGGGGAGCTGTTTTTT,CASSEDPDPTYTGELFF
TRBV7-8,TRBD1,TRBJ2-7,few,TGTGCCAGCAGCTCCGACAGGGCCGGCTACGAGCAGTACTTC,CASSSDRAGYEQYF
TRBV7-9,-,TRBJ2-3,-,TGTGCCAGCAGCCGCCCCCCGGGCACAGATACGCAGTATTTT,CASSRPPGTDTQYF
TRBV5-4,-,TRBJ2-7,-,TGTGCCAGCAGCTTGGCCCACGCCTACGAGCAGTACTTC,CASSLAHAYEQYF
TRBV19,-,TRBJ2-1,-,TGTGCCAGTAGTATAATTCGGGGAGGTGAGGTTGAGCAGTTCTTC,CASSIIRGGEVEQFF
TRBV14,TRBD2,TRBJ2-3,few,TGTGCCAGCAGCTTACGGCTCGGGGGGAGCACAGATACGCAGTATTTT,CASSLRLGGSTDTQYF
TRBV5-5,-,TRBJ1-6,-,TGTGCCAGCAGCCCGTCCCATGGAGTTCCCCTCCACTTT,CASSPSHGVPLHF
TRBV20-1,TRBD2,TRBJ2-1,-,TGCAGTGCTGTTCTAGCGGGGCCGGCGGGGAATGAGCAGTTCTTC,CSAVLAGPAGNEQFF
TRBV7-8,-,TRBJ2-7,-,TGTGCCAGCAGCTACCGGGCGGGAAAGAGCTCCTACGAGCAGTACTTC,CASSYRAGKSSYEQYF
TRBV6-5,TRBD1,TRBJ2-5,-,TGTGCCAGCACCCAGACAGGGGGCCGGGAGACCCAGTACTTC,CASTQTGGRETQYF
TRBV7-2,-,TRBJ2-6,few,TGTGCCAGCAGCTTACAGGGCCCCTCTGGGGCCAACGTCCTGACTTTC,CASSLQGPSGANVLTF
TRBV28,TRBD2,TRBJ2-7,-,TGTGCCAGCAGGCCCGGACTAGCGGGGTTTGGGCAGTACTTC,CASRPGLAGFGQYF
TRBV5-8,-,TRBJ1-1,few,TGTGCCAGCAGCTTGGGCAGGGTTAGCATGAACACTGAAGCTTTCTTT,CASSLGRVSMNTEAFF
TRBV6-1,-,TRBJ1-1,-,TGTGCCAGCAGTGAAAGTAGGAACACTGAAGCTTTCTTT,CASSESRNTEAFF
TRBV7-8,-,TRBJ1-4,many,TGTGCCAGCAGCTCCGACCGGGTTAGCACTAATGAAAAACTGTTTTTT,CASSSDRVSTNEKLFF
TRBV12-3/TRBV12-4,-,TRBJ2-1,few,TGTGCCAGCAGTTCCGCTCGGGGCAATGAGCAGTTCTTC,CASSSARGNEQFF
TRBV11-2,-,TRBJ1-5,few,TGTGCCAGCAGCTTCCCTCCCACCGATCAGCCCCAGCATTTT,CASSFPPTDQPQHF
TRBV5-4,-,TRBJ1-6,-,TGTGCCAGCAGCTTCGCGGGGGGCGATTCACCCCTCCACTTT,CASSFAGGDSPLHF
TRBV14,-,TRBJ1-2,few,TGTGCCAGCAGCCAAGCGTGGGCTAACTATGGCTACACCTTC,CASSQAWANYGYTF
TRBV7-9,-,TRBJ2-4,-,TGTGCCAGCAGCTCCGGGGTCTACGGAAACATTCAGTACTTC,CASSSGVYGNIQYF
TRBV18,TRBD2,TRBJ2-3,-,TGTGCCAGCTCACCAAGAACAGCGGGAGGGATTTCCACAGATACGCAGTATTTT,CASSPRTAGGISTDTQYF
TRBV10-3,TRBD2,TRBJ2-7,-,TGTGCCATCAGTGACCTAGCGGGACCCTACGAGCAGTACTTC,CAISDLAGPYEQYF
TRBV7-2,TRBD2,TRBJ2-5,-,TGTGCCAGCAGCTTAACTAGCGGGCCGTCCAAAAACTTC,CASSLTSGPSKNF
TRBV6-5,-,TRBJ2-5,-,TGTGCCAGCAGTTACGCGGTTGGACAAGAGACCCAGTACTTC,CASSYAVGQETQYF
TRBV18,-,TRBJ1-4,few,TGTGCCAGCTCACCCTCCCGAGCGGGGACCCATGAAAAACTGTTTTTT,CASSPSRAGTHEKLFF
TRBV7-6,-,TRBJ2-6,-,TGTGCCAGCAGCATTTACAGGGTCTCTGGGGCCAACGTCCTGACTTTC,CASSIYRVSGANVLTF
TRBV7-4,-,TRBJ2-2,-,TGTGCCAGCAGCTTTCTCTACACCGGGGAGCTGTTTTTT,CASSFLYTGELFF
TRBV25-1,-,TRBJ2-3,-,TGTGCCAGCAGTGATGCCCGACGAGGAGTCCCAGATACGCAGTATTTT,CASSDARRGVPDTQYF
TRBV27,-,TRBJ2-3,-,TGTGCCAGCAGTGACTTGACGGGGGCGGGCACAGATACGCAGTATTTT,CASSDLTGAGTDTQYF
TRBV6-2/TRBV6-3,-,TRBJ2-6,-,TGTGCCAGCAGTCGGGGGGCTCGAGGGGCCAACGTCCTGACTTTC,CASSRGARGANVLTF
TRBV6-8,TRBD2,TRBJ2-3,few,TGTGCCAGCCGCGAGCGGGGGGGCCTGGATACGCAGTATTTT,CASRERGGLDTQYF
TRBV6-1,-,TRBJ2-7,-,TGTGCCAGCAGTGAAAGAGCTTACGAGCAGTACTTC,CASSERAYEQYF
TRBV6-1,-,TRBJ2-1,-,TGTGCCAGCAGTGACGCAGGGAAGCCCTACAATGAGCAGTTCTTC,CASSDAGKPYNEQFF
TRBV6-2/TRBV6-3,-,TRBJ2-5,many,TGTGCCAGCAGTTACTCGAGAGAGACCCAGTACTTC,CASSYSRETQYF
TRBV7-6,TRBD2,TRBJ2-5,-,TGTGCCAGCAGCTTACCCTACGGGACTAGCGGGTTTCAAGAGACCCAGTACTTC,CASSLPYGTSGFQETQYF
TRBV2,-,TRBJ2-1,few,TGTGCCAGCAGTGAGGTGAGGGACCGGTGGTTCTTC,CASSEVRDRWFF
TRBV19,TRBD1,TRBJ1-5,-,TGTGCCAGTAGTCCCCGGACAGGGGGGAGCCTAGGGCCCCAGCATTTT,CASSPRTGGSLGPQHF
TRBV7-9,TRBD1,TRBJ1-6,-,TGTGCCAGCAGCGCACAGCAGGGGGATAATTCACCCCTCCACTTT,CASSAQQGDNSPLHF
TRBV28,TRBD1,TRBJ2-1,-,TGTGCCAGCAGTCCGACAGGGGGTACCTACAATGAGCAGTTCTTC,CASSPTGGTYNEQFF
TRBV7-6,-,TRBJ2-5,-,TGTGCCAGCAGCCCCCAGGAGAGGGAGACCCAGTACTTC,CASSPQERETQYF
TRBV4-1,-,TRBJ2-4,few,TGCGCCAGCAGCCAAGTCCCGGACAGCCTAGCCAAAAACATTCAGTACTTC,CASSQVPDSLAKNIQYF
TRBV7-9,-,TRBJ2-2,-,TGTGCCAGCAGCTTAGCTAGGACAACCACCGGGGAGCTGTTTTTT,CASSLARTTTGELFF
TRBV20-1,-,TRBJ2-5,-,TGCAGTGCTGGGGACCTACAAAAAGAGACCCAGTACTTC,CSAGDLQKETQYF
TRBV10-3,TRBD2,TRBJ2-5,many,TGTGCCACCCAACTAGCGGGGGAAGAGACCCAGTACTTC,CATQLAGEETQYF
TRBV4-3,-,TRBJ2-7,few,TGCGCCAGCAGCCAAGTTGGGCAGGCCAGGCGGAGTGAACAGTACTTC,CASSQVGQARRSEQYF
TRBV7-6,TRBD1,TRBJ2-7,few,TGTGCCAGCAGCGCCTCGCCGGGACAGGGGAAGTACGAGCAGTACTTC,CASSASPGQGKYEQYF
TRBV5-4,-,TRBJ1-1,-,TGTGCCAGCAGCTTGGTGGGCGCGAGAACTGAAGCTTTCTTT,CASSLVGARTEAFF
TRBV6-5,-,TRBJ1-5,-,TGTGCCAGCAGTTCCTACAGGGATAGCAATCAGCCCCAGCATTTT,CASSSYRDSNQPQHF
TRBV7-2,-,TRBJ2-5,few,TGTGCCAGCAGCTTCCCAGCCCTGCGATCCCTAGAGACCCAGTACTTC,CASSFPALRSLETQYF
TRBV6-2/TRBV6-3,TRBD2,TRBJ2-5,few,TGTGCCAGCAGTAATCCGGGACTAGCGGGCCGGGAGACCCAGTACTTC,CASSNPGLAGRETQYF
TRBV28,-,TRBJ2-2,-,TGTGCCAGCAGTTTAATTCCCGCGGGGCCGAACACCGGGGAGCTGTTTTTT,CASSLIPAGPNTGELFF
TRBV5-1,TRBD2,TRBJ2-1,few,TGCGCCAGCGGGGCTAGCGGAGGCCCAGACTACAATGAGCAGTTCTTC,CASGASGGPDYNEQFF
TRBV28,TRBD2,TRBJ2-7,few,TGTGCCAGCAGAAGTAGCGGGGGGTCCTACGAGCAGTACTTC,CASRSSGGSYEQYF
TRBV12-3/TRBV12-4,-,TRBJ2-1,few,TGTGCCAGCAGTTTCTGGAGAAGCTCCTACAATGAGCAGTTCTTC,CASSFWRSSYNEQFF
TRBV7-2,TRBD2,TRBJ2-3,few,TGTGCCAGCAGCTTAACGGCCCCGTTGGGAATACGAGCGGGGGGGACCACTAGCACAGATACGCAGTATTTT,CASSLTAPLGIRAGGTTSTDTQYF